These 7 T cell receptor beta chains were all obtained from the same sample, sequenced in a study of blood T cells in healthy people across ages. For the second PCR, which ran for 7 to 11 cycles, a sample-barcoded 5' primer and a J-beta primer mix were used. TCRdb used MiXCR to reprocess the 5' RACE reads, holding one entry per CDR3 protein. The sample shows hundreds of thousands of distinct CDR3 sequences, about 42% of them seen only once. The sequencing input was blood. The receptors here all came from a woman aged 55 to 70 in good health.

This clonotype has more than one count but fewer than ten. The chain has TRBV6-2 or TRBV6-3 and TRBJ2-7, with D unresolved. The CDR3 sequence is 13 residues long. Trimming shortened V by 3 bases and J by 5 bases, and 11 bases separated the two germline ends. Germline-derived CDR1 and CDR2 are MNHEY and SVGEGT. The CDR3: CASSYRVGNEQYF. CDR3 coding DNA: TGTGCCAGCAGTTATCGGGTGGGAAACGAGCAGTACTTC.

The J gene is TRBJ1-2, the V gene TRBV7-8, with TRBD1 matching 8 bases. From germline, CDR1 is SGHVS and CDR2 FQNEAQ. V gave up 6 bases and J gave up 7 bases; unmatched junction bases: 10. The CDR3 runs 14 residues. The CDR3 nucleotides read TGTGCCAGCAGTTGGGGACAGGCCCCGTGTGGCTACACCTTC. Translating gives CASSWGQAPCGYTF.

There are a few counts of this clonotype. CDR3 protein: CSARVSGGSGTDTQYF. In nucleotides, the CDR3 is TGCAGTGCTAGAGTTAGCGGGGGAAGTGGCACAGATACGCAGTATTTT. J is TRBJ2-3 and V is TRBV20-1, with TRBD2 matching 9 bases. The CDR3 contains 16 residues. Germline CDR1 is DFQATT and CDR2 is SNEGSKA (reference sequence). The V segment lost 1 base and the J segment 1 base; nucleotides outside the gene matches: 6.

This clonotype occurred many times. This chain joins TRBV29-1 and TRBJ2-3; 8 nucleotides agree with TRBD2. The CDR3 is 16 amino acids. Unmatched junction bases numbered 12, after V lost 6 bases and J lost 1 base. The germline V gene has CDR1 SQVTM and CDR2 ANQGSEA. The CDR3 region is CSVVGGGRVRTDTQYF. The CDR3 DNA sequence: TGCAGCGTAGTAGGCGGGGGGCGCGTACGCACAGATACGCAGTATTTT.

The chain carries TRBV11-1 and TRBJ2-3; D not resolved. Deletions cut 5 bases from V and 7 bases from J, with 13 bases between. Germline V gene lookup returns CDR1 SGHAT and CDR2 FQDESV (reference sequence). This CDR3 comprises 13 residues. The CDR3 loop is CASSTPPSNTQYF. The CDR3, as DNA: TGTGCCAGCAGCACCCCCCCGTCGAATACGCAGTATTTT.

The rearrangement joins TRBV4-3 to TRBJ2-2; 7 nucleotides match TRBD1. Germline trimming cut 4 bases from V and 7 bases from J; bases unmatched to any gene: 6. This CDR3 is built from 14 residues. CDR1 LGHNA and CDR2 YSLEER come from the germline V gene. The chain's CDR3 is CASSLTGKIGELFF. CDR3 in DNA: TGCGCCAGCAGCCTGACAGGGAAAATCGGGGAGCTGTTTTTT.

V and J are TRBV14 and TRBJ2-1; 10 bases line up with TRBD2. The V gene's germline CDR1 is SGHDN and CDR2 FVKESK. This CDR3 is 15 amino acids long. V lost 1 base to trimming and J lost 12 bases; unmatched junction nucleotides: 9. Written as DNA, the CDR3 is TGTGCCAGCAGCCAAGGAGCTCTAGCGGGAGTTGCGCAGTTCTTC. It yields the protein CASSQGALAGVAQFF.